These T cell receptor beta chains were read from a single sample in a study of T cell repertoires in cytomegalovirus infection. TCRdb re-called the reads with MiXCR, one entry per CDR3 protein. The sample yields nearly 550,000 distinct CDR3 sequences, approximately 17% seen once. Sequenced: CD8+ T cells from PBMCs. All receptors come from a human donor in good health (CMV status not recorded). Some clones in this sample may be carry-over from other donors' samples. CDR3s include the opening cysteine and the closing phenylalanine or tryptophan. The D gene is left open where the match is weak. Size tells how often a clone was seen (once, few, many) or the class of an expanded clone, and some rows leave it out.

>-|TRBJ2-1|TRBV12-3/TRBV12-4|-
TGTGCCAGCAGTTTGCGAGGGGCTGAGCAGTTCTTC
CASSLRGAEQFF
>-|TRBJ2-1|TRBV7-6|many
TGTGCCAGCAGCTTAGATCCTCCTTACGGGGGAAACTCCTACAATGAGCAGTTCTTC
CASSLDPPYGGNSYNEQFF
>-|TRBJ1-3|TRBV12-3/TRBV12-4|many
TGTGCCAGCATTCTCCGGGACGAAGGAAACACCATATATTTT
CASILRDEGNTIYF
>-|TRBJ1-1|TRBV13|few
TGTGCCAGCAGCCCGGCCGGGACTGACGTAATCACTGAAGCTTTCTTT
CASSPAGTDVITEAFF
>-|TRBJ1-1|TRBV6-5|many
TGTGCCAGCAGTTACTTAAAATTCCTTTTAGGTGGAAGGAACACTGAAGCTTTCTTT
CASSYLKFLLGGRNTEAFF
>-|TRBJ2-3|TRBV2|-
TGTGCCAGCACCCCAGCAGGGTATACGCAGTATTTT
CASTPAGYTQYF
>-|TRBJ2-7|TRBV20-1|few
TGCAGTGCTAGAGATCTTGAGACCTACGAGCAGTACTTC
CSARDLETYEQYF
>-|TRBJ2-7|TRBV9|few
TGTGCCAGCAGCGTAGCGGGGACCCGAACCTACGAGCAGTACTTC
CASSVAGTRTYEQYF
>-|TRBJ2-7|TRBV27|few
TGTGCCAGCAGTTTATTCTTTTCCTACGAGCAGTACTTC
CASSLFFSYEQYF
>-|TRBJ2-1|TRBV7-9|many
TGTGCCAGCAGCCATGGGACTTACAATGAGCAGTTCTTC
CASSHGTYNEQFF
>TRBD1|TRBJ1-2|TRBV5-1|-
TGCGCCAGCAGATCGGACAGGGGTGGCTATGGCTACACCTTC
CASRSDRGGYGYTF
>TRBD2|TRBJ2-7|TRBV12-3/TRBV12-4|many
TGTGCCAGCAGTTCAGGACTAGCGGTACCCTACGAGCAGTACTTC
CASSSGLAVPYEQYF
>-|TRBJ1-1|TRBV29-1|many
TGCAGCGTTGAGTGGGGTTCCATGGGCACTGAAGCTTTCTTT
CSVEWGSMGTEAFF
>-|TRBJ2-2|TRBV7-9|-
TGTGCCAGCAGCTTAAAAGGGTTGGGGAACACCGGGGAGCTGTTTTTT
CASSLKGLGNTGELFF
>TRBD2|TRBJ2-1|TRBV20-1|few
TGCAGTGCCCGAGAGGGATTGTTAGCGGGGGACAATGAGCAGTTCTTC
CSAREGLLAGDNEQFF
>-|TRBJ2-3|TRBV27|-
TGTGCCAGCAGTTTAGCTATTTACTCTGCGGGCTCCGGGGCGATCCTAGATACGCAGTATTTT
CASSLAIYSAGSGAILDTQYF
>-|TRBJ2-7|TRBV4-2|-
TGTGCCAGCAGCCAAGATGCCTATCCTCTCGAGCAGTACTTC
CASSQDAYPLEQYF
>-|TRBJ2-1|TRBV5-6|few
TGTGCCAGCAGCTCCATACTTCGGGGCAATGAGCAGTTCTTC
CASSSILRGNEQFF
>TRBD1|TRBJ2-6|TRBV7-6|many
TGTGCCAGCAGCTTACGACATCTAGGACAGGGCGTTGGGTCTGGGGCCAACGTCCTGACTTTC
CASSLRHLGQGVGSGANVLTF
>-|TRBJ1-1|TRBV20-1|few
TGCAGTGCTAGAGATAACAGGGTGAACACTGAAGCTTTCTTT
CSARDNRVNTEAFF
>-|TRBJ1-5|TRBV27|many
TGTGCCAGCAGTAGCTCGGGCCTCAATCAGCCCCAGCATTTT
CASSSSGLNQPQHF
>-|TRBJ2-1|TRBV9|-
TGTGCCAGCAGCGTATTCGGGCTAGCAATCGATGAGCAGTTCTTC
CASSVFGLAIDEQFF
>TRBD2|TRBJ2-1|TRBV27|many
TGTGCCAGCAGTTTAAGCGGGAGAGAAAACAATGAGCAGTTCTTC
CASSLSGRENNEQFF